This T cell receptor beta chain was recorded in a study of identical twins. TCRdb passed the 5' RACE reads through MiXCR, listing each CDR3 protein once. The repertoire has roughly 720,000 distinct CDR3 sequences, about 20% of them found once; the top ten carry around 13%. This clonotype was recorded a few times. Antigen: not known. Study-wide findings and caveats: Out-of-frame alpha sequences common to twins exhibited an excess of low generation probability.

Germline CDR1 is SGHTA and CDR2 is FQGNSA. This CDR3 spans 12 amino acids. Trimming cost V 5 bases and J 2 bases, with 6 bases left between them. Separately, the same data were catalogued under a study of T cells expressing NK-cell markers.

The specimen sequenced was PBMCs. The chain is built from TRBV7-2 and TRBJ1-1, with no clear D. This clonotype was obtained from a woman aged 18-30 years in good health. The CDR3 nucleotides are TGTGCCAGCAGCGAATATAACACTGAAGCTTTCTTT. It yields the protein CASSEYNTEAFF.